Below, 17 T cell receptor beta chains from the same sample are listed, as sequenced in a study of vaccination and CD4 T cells after COVID-19. With the Oncomine TCR Beta short-read assay, DNA from cultured CD4+ T cells was sequenced. TCRdb passed the PCR reads through MiXCR, listing each CDR3 protein once. This sample has 5,500 to 9,000 distinct CDR3 sequences; around 30% occur once, and the top ten carry approximately 25%. As for treatment: roughly 10-day PBMC culture with coronavirus spike peptide pools or control peptides (ViraFEST assay). Investigators obtained the unexposed donor's CD4+ T cells before the COVID-19 pandemic (2011-2018). No antigen has been assigned to these receptors. What was sequenced was CD4+ T cells from blood, cultured in vitro. The receptors were gathered from a human donor in good health.

This chain links TRBV24-1 with TRBJ2-5; D could derive from TRBD1 or TRBD2 (5 bases each). From germline, CDR1 is KGHDR and CDR2 SFDVKD. The V end was cut by 6 bases, the J end by 4 bases, with 8 bases between. The CDR3 is 12 amino acids. CDR3 nucleotides: TGTGCCACCAGTATGGGACCAGAGACCCAGTACTTC. It encodes CATSMGPETQYF.

The chain's CDR3 is CASSPRKGDTQYF. In DNA, the CDR3 is TGTGCCAGCAGCCCTCGAAAGGGGGATACGCAGTATTTT. The chain carries TRBV7-3 and TRBJ2-3; D might be TRBD1 (5 bases). This CDR3 has 13 amino acids. V shed 5 bases and J shed 6 bases, with 12 bases lying between them. The germline CDR1 and CDR2 sequences are SGHTA and FQGTGA.

This clonotype was picked up a small number of times. The V call is TRBV19, the J call TRBJ1-2; tentatively, D is TRBD1 (5 bases). Per germline, CDR1 LNHDA and CDR2 SQIVND (reference sequence). Trimming left V 6 bases short and J 8 bases short, with 10 bases between. CDR3 length equals 11 residues. The CDR3 sequence is CASRRGKGYTF. The CDR3 region has the DNA TGTGCCAGTAGGCGGGGGAAGGGCTACACCTTC.

This clonotype has a handful of counts. The chain recombines TRBV7-8 with TRBJ1-1; D may be TRBD1 (5 bases). This CDR3 has 13 amino acids. V lost 3 bases and J lost 8, with 13 bases in between. The germline CDR1 and CDR2 sequences are SGHVS and FQNEAQ. The CDR3 bases are TGTGCCAGCAGCTTCGTTGGAAGGGGCGAAGCTTTCTTT. Translated: CASSFVGRGEAFF. The variable domain in full, completed from reference TRBV7-8 and TRBJ1-1, reads GAGVSQSPRYKVAKRGQDVALRCDPISGHVSLFWYQQALGQGPEFLTYFQNEAQLDKSGLPSDRFFAERPEGSVSTLKIQRTQQEDSAVYLCASSFVGRGEAFFGQGTRLTVV.

This clonotype was counted a few times. CDR3 DNA: TGCAGTGCTGGGACCTCCTCCCAGGGCTACACCTTC. It is translated as CSAGTSSQGYTF. The chain links TRBV20-1 to TRBJ1-2, with D tentatively TRBD1 (5 bases). This CDR3 region has 12 residues. Germline values: CDR1 DFQATT, CDR2 SNEGSKA (reference sequence). Between the trimmed V and J ends, which lost 5 bases and 8 bases, there was a span of 15 bases.

This chain connects TRBV23-1 to TRBJ1-5; unclear D gene. TRBV23-1 has ORF status, its function being uncertain. The CDR3 extends over 14 amino acids. V was pared by 7 bases and J by 3 bases, with 13 bases between. DNA of the CDR3: TGCGCCAGCATTAGCGTGGCCCCCAATCAGCCCCAGCATTTT. This translates into CASISVAPNQPQHF.

In this sample, this clonotype turned up a few times. The J gene is TRBJ1-2, the V gene TRBV24-1; maybe TRBD1 (5 bases). V was shortened by 2 bases and J by 9 bases, with 9 bases between the two germline ends. Germline CDR1 is KGHDR and CDR2 is SFDVKD. This CDR3 comprises 12 residues. CDR3 residues: CATSDSRDRYTF. Here the CDR3 DNA reads TGTGCCACCAGTGATTCCCGGGACCGCTACACCTTC.

V usage is TRBV2 and J usage is TRBJ2-7; 10 bases match TRBD1. With 9 bases clipped from V and 9 bases from J, the junction kept 14 bases outside the gene matches. CDR3 length: 14 residues. Germline CDR1 reads SNHLY; CDR2 reads FYNNEI. DNA for the CDR3: TGTGCCAGGTCAGGGGGGACAGGGGATCAAGTGCAGTACTTC. Translated, it gives CARSGGTGDQVQYF. The full variable domain, completed using reference TRBV2 and TRBJ2-7, is EPEVTQTPSHQVTQMGQEVILRCVPISNHLYFYWYRQILGQKVEFLVSFYNNEISEKSEIFDDQFSVERPDGSNFTLKIRSTKLEDSAMYFCARSGGTGDQVQYFGPGTRLTVT.

This clonotype was counted a few times. The CDR3 nucleotides read TGTGCCAGCAGAGGGGACAGGTCGTCTCGAAGCAATCAGCCCCAGCATTTT. Protein: CASRGDRSSRSNQPQHF. V usage is TRBV6-1 and J usage is TRBJ1-5, with TRBD1 matching over 8 bases. This CDR3 is 17 amino acids long. CDR1 MNHNS and CDR2 SASEGT come from the germline V gene. V dropped 6 bases and J dropped 1; count of bases not matched to a gene: 11.

CDR3 sequence: CSSKDRGTQETQYF. CDR3 nucleotide sequence: TGCAGTTCAAAGGACCGGGGAACCCAAGAGACCCAGTACTTC. V is TRBV20-1 and J is TRBJ2-5, with D possibly TRBD2 on 5 matching bases. Germline CDR1 and CDR2: DFQATT and SNEGSKA (reference sequence). This CDR3 comprises 14 residues. V lost 8 bases and J 1 base, leaving 17 bases between the germline ends.

The rearrangement joins TRBV15 to TRBJ1-2, with 8 positions matching TRBD1. CDR1 and CDR2 from the germline V gene are LNHNV and YYDKDF (reference sequence). This CDR3 comprises 15 residues. V lost 1 base, J lost 6 bases, and 7 bases stayed unmatched. The CDR3 bases are TGTGCCACCAGCAGAGTCGGGACAGGCAACCATGGCTACACCTTC. This codes for CATSRVGTGNHGYTF.

The V call is TRBV7-2, the J call TRBJ2-1, with D hard to call. The J call may not be correct, given that the DNA end is closer to TRBJ2-7. CDR1 SGHTA and CDR2 FQGNSA come from the germline V gene. The CDR3 runs to 11 residues. The chain's CDR3 is CASSYLYEQYF. The CDR3 nucleotides read TGTGCCAGCAGTTACCTTTACGAGCAGTACTTC.

The chain joins TRBV12-3 or TRBV12-4 to TRBJ1-2; tentatively, D is TRBD1 (5 bases). Trimming stripped 3 bases from V and 8 bases from J, with 19 bases between. The CDR3 consists of 15 residues. The CDR3 coding sequence is TGTGCCAGCAGTTTGTCGTCTGGGGGGGTCGGCGGCTACACCTTC. Protein: CASSLSSGGVGGYTF.

The rearrangement joins TRBV19 to TRBJ1-2; no definite D call. Germline CDR1 reads LNHDA; CDR2 reads SQIVND (reference sequence). V was shortened by 6 bases and J by 6 bases, with 17 bases between the two germline ends. The CDR3 contains 14 residues. In DNA, the CDR3 is TGTGCCAGTAGCCCCCCGGGAAGGGCGGATGGCTACACCTTC. Protein sequence: CASSPPGRADGYTF.

This clonotype has a handful of counts. The J gene is TRBJ1-2, the V gene TRBV30; D unclear. The CDR3 runs to 14 residues. V was shortened by 2 bases and J by 0 bases, with 10 bases between the two germline ends. CDR1 GTSNPN and CDR2 SVGIG come from the germline V gene (reference sequence). CDR3 sequence (DNA): TGTGCCTGGAGTACGACACCAACTAACTATGGCTACACCTTC. Residues: CAWSTTPTNYGYTF.

This clonotype occurred a few times. This rearrangement joins TRBV6-4 to TRBJ1-1; no firm D call. V was clipped by 0 bases and J by 1 base, with 3 bases between them. The germline V gene encodes CDR1 MRHNA and CDR2 SNTAGT. CDR3 length: 13 residues. CDR3 loop: CASSDSENTEAFF. The CDR3, as DNA: TGTGCCAGCAGTGACTCGGAGAACACTGAAGCTTTCTTT.

J is TRBJ2-1 and V is TRBV5-4; TRBD2 aligns across 8 bases. CDR3 length equals 16 residues. In germline, CDR1 is SGHNT, CDR2 YYREEE (reference sequence). Trimming removed 0 bases from V and 0 bases from J; junction bases left unmatched: 2. In DNA form, the CDR3 reads TGTGCCAGCAGCTTGGGGGCGGGGGGCTCCTACAATGAGCAGTTCTTC. Translation gives CASSLGAGGSYNEQFF. Full variable domain (rest looked up from reference TRBV5-4 and TRBJ2-1): ETGVTQSPTHLIKTRGQQVTLRCSSQSGHNTVSWYQQALGQGPQFIFQYYREEENGRGNFPPRFSGLQFPNYSSELNVNALELDDSALYLCASSLGAGGSYNEQFFGPGTRLTVL.